This TCR beta chain was found in a study of cytomegalovirus exposure and HLA in healthy donors. Turning to the study itself: Caucasian-associated ancestry cluster membership applied to about 80% of around 400 genotyped donors.

This cohort consisted of healthy bone marrow donors. The V end lost 5 bases, the J end lost 1 base, and 16 bases lay between the germline ends. The length of the CDR3 is 16 residues. CDR1 KGHSH and CDR2 LQKENI come from the germline V gene. PCR used 60 Vbeta primers and 13 Jbeta primers. Here immunoSEQ multiplex PCR was the method, and the copy in TCRdb shows in-frame clones only, minus some. The sample has around 150,000 clones, 70% to 80% seen once. Note on this clone: Its antigen is not identified.

Study outcomes and limitations: A later analysis linked a missense variant in DCLRE1C to the trimming of TCR beta V and J genes. Indistinguishable V segments, including TRBV6-2 and TRBV6-3, were excluded.

The TCR comes from a man aged 25-45 years in good health and CMV-seronegative. V usage is TRBV18 and J usage is TRBJ2-3, with D possibly being TRBD1 (5 bases). The sample consisted of PBMCs. CDR3 DNA: TGTGCCAGCTCATCCGGACACTTGGAACGCACAGATACGCAGTATTTT. Its translation: CASSSGHLERTDTQYF. Looking up the rest from reference TRBV18 and TRBJ2-3 gives the full variable domain: NAGVMQNPRHLVRRRGQEARLRCSPMKGHSHVYWYRQLPEEGLKFMVYLQKENIIDESGMPKERFSAEFPKEGPSILRIQQVVRGDSAAYFCASSSGHLERTDTQYFGPGTRLTVL.